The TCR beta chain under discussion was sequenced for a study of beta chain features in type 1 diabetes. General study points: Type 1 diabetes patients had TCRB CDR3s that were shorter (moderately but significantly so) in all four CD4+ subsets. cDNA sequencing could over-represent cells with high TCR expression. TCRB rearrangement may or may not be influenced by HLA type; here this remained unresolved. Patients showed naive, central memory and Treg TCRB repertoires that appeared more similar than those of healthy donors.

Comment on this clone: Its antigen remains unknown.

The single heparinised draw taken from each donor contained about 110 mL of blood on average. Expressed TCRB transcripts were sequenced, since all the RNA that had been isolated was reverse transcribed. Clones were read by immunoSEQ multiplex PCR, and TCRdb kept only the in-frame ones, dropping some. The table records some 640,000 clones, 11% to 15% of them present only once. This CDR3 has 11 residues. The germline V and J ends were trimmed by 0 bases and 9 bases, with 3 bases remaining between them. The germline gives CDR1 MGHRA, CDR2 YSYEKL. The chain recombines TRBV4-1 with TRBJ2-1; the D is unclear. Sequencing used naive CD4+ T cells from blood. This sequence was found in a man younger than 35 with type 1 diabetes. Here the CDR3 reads CASSQDGEQFF. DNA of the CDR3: TGCGCCAGCAGCCAAGATGGTGAGCAGTTCTTC.